This T cell receptor (beta chain) was captured by sequencing in a study of technical replicates of blood from several donors. The table came from immunoSEQ multiplex PCR; TCRdb's copy has only in-frame clones and leaves some out. Here the sample spans under 95,000 clones, 90% to 95% being singletons. From germline, CDR1 is SGHAT and CDR2 FQNNGV. The length of the CDR3 is 17 residues. Between the trimmed V and J ends, which lost 4 bases and 9 bases, there was a span of 25 bases. The rearrangement uses TRBV11-2 and TRBJ2-1; the D gene is possibly TRBD1 (6 bases). Sequencing was done on a sample of T cells isolated from PBMCs. This TCR was recovered from a human donor in good health. CDR3 sequence (DNA): TGTGCCAGCAGCTGGACCGTAGGGTCAGGGGAAGACTTTGAGCAGTTCTTC. Translated, it gives CASSWTVGSGEDFEQFF.